The 28 T cell receptor beta chains below come from one sample, sequenced in a study of blood T cell repertoires in COVID-19. Assay used: immunoSEQ multiplex PCR; TCRdb lists only in-frame clones, some missing. The sample consists of a few hundred thousand clones, over 75% of them appearing once. Sequencing used PBMCs or T cells enriched from blood (not recorded which). The receptors originated from a man aged 18 to 30 who had recovered from COVID-19.

DNA for the CDR3: TGTGCCAGCAGCCTAGACAGGACCAACTCTGGAAACACCATATATTTT. Amino acids: CASSLDRTNSGNTIYF. This chain connects TRBV2 to TRBJ1-3; TRBD1 might be the D (6 bases). Germline lookup yields CDR1 SNHLY and CDR2 FYNNEI. V was clipped by 6 bases and J by 0 bases, with 15 bases between them. CDR3 length equals 16 residues.

V gene TRBV29-1 combines with J gene TRBJ2-1; D remains unclear. This CDR3 is built from 12 residues. The ends were cut back, 3 bases at V and 2 bases at J, with 5 bases in the middle. Germline V lookup: CDR1 SQVTM, CDR2 ANQGSEA. CDR3 residues: CSVEFTYNEQFF. The CDR3 coding sequence is TGCAGCGTTGAGTTTACCTACAATGAGCAGTTCTTC.

The chain combines TRBV18 with TRBJ1-3; 7 bases line up with TRBD1. Germline assignment: CDR1 KGHSH and CDR2 LQKENI. The CDR3 spans 15 residues. The V gene end was trimmed by 4 bases and the J gene end by 2 bases; junction bases not matched to a gene: 5. Here the CDR3 DNA reads TGTGCCAGCTCACTGTACAGGGGACCTGGAAACACCATATATTTT. This sequence encodes CASSLYRGPGNTIYF.

The count of this clone is one. This sequence joins TRBV3-1 (or the pseudogene TRBV3-2) and TRBJ2-7; 8 positions agree with TRBD1. J was trimmed by 0 bases and V by 6 bases; bases with no gene match: 7. CDR1 is LGHDT and CDR2 is YNNKEL in the germline V gene (reference sequence). This CDR3 spans 15 amino acids. Here the CDR3 DNA reads TGTGCCAGCAGGGGAACAGGGGGGAGCTCCTACGAGCAGTACTTC. Translated, it gives CASRGTGGSSYEQYF.

The V call is TRBV11-1, the J call TRBJ1-1, with D possibly TRBD1 on 5 matching bases. CDR1 is SGHAT and CDR2 is FQDESV in the germline V gene (reference sequence). Trimming stripped 10 bases from V and 1 base from J, with 13 bases between. The CDR3 totals 13 residues. The CDR3 loop reads CATNAGPNTEAFF. The DNA of the CDR3 is TGTGCCACCAACGCGGGGCCGAACACTGAAGCTTTCTTT.

This clone was observed a single time. This chain links TRBV6-2 or TRBV6-3 with TRBJ1-2; 8 nucleotides agree with TRBD1. Trimming took 5 bases from V and 0 from J; bases not matched to a gene: 8. Germline CDR1 reads MNHEY; CDR2 reads SVGEGT. The CDR3 runs 16 residues. In DNA form, the CDR3 reads TGTGCCAGCAGTCCCGACAGGGGACCCTCTAACTATGGCTACACCTTC. Its protein product is CASSPDRGPSNYGYTF.

The rearrangement links TRBV19 to TRBJ2-6, with 15 bases that match TRBD2. CDR1 LNHDA and CDR2 SQIVND come from the germline V gene (reference sequence). With V trimmed by 5 bases and J by 0 bases, 5 bases remained unmatched. The CDR3 is 19 residues long. CDR3 nucleotide sequence: TGTGCCAGTAGTGGGACTAGCGGGAGGTCGCTCTCTGGGGCCAACGTCCTGACTTTC. Its translation: CASSGTSGRSLSGANVLTF.

This chain links TRBV28 with TRBJ1-2; 8 bases align to TRBD1. The germline gives CDR1 MDHEN, CDR2 SYDVKM. This CDR3 has 16 amino acids. The V gene end was trimmed by 2 bases and the J gene end by 2 bases; junction bases not matched to a gene: 7. The DNA of the CDR3 is TGTGCCAGCAGTTTACTTCCCCGGACAGGGAACTATGGCTACACCTTC. Amino acids: CASSLLPRTGNYGYTF.

This clone has only one observation. Within the sample, other DNA sequences also encode this same CDR3. This sequence joins TRBV18 and TRBJ1-1, with a tentative D call TRBD1 (6 bases). Germline V gives CDR1 KGHSH, CDR2 LQKENI. Trimming stripped 1 base from V and 0 bases from J, with 9 bases between. The CDR3 totals 15 residues. The chain's CDR3 is CASSPQGDLNTEAFF. The CDR3 nucleotides are TGTGCCAGCTCACCACAGGGGGATTTGAACACTGAAGCTTTCTTT.

The genes are TRBV9 and TRBJ1-1; 7 bases align to TRBD1. Germline V CDR1 and CDR2: SGDLS, YYNGEE. The CDR3 sequence is 14 residues long. With 0 bases clipped from V and 5 bases from J, the junction kept 4 bases outside the gene matches. CDR3 bases: TGTGCCAGCAGCGTAGACAGGGGAAATACTGAAGCTTTCTTT. Translated, it gives CASSVDRGNTEAFF.

CDR3 sequence (DNA): TGCAGTGCTAGTGTGAGCGGGAGGGCCCGCTACGAGCAGTACTTC. Its protein product is CSASVSGRARYEQYF. V and J are TRBV20-1 and TRBJ2-7; 10 bases are a match to TRBD2. In germline, CDR1 is DFQATT, CDR2 SNEGSKA (reference sequence). The CDR3 sequence is 15 residues long. Trimming at V came to 3 bases and at J to 3 bases, leaving 8 bases not matched to a gene.

The V gene is TRBV12-3 or TRBV12-4, the J gene TRBJ1-1; D remains ambiguous. The CDR3 has 12 amino acids. The germline V and J ends were trimmed by 3 bases and 3 bases, with 5 bases remaining between them. Here the CDR3 DNA reads TGTGCCAGCAGTTTCTCTGACACTGAAGCTTTCTTT. This gives the protein CASSFSDTEAFF.

Regarding this clone: One junction end does not reproduce the germline sequence, and a read error may be involved. The chain has TRBV6-5 and TRBJ1-1; no definite D call. The CDR3 extends over 13 amino acids. In germline, CDR1 is MNHEY, CDR2 SVGAGI. This chain's CDR3 is CTSRLNKNTEAFF. CDR3 nucleotide sequence: TGTACCAGCAGACTAAACAAGAACACTGAAGCTTTCTTT.

This clone was observed a single time. The V call is TRBV6-1, the J call TRBJ2-1; D perhaps matches TRBD1 (6 bases). The CDR3 runs 13 residues. The V gene lost 2 bases and the J gene lost 8 bases, with 10 bases spanning the gap. Germline assignment: CDR1 MNHNS and CDR2 SASEGT. CDR3 sequence (DNA): TGTGCCAGCAGTGAATACAGGGCTTATGAGCAGTTCTTC. This translates into CASSEYRAYEQFF.

This chain links TRBV24-1 with TRBJ1-5, with TRBD1 identical over 7 bases. The germline CDR1 and CDR2 sequences are KGHDR and SFDVKD. After removal of 4 bases from V and 0 bases from J, the junction contained 8 bases not matched to a gene. This CDR3 has 17 residues. CDR3 DNA sequence: TGTGCCACCAGTGAGTCCGGGACAGAGTATAGCAATCAGCCCCAGCATTTT. Its translation: CATSESGTEYSNQPQHF.

The genes are TRBV4-2 and TRBJ1-5; 10 bases align to TRBD1. The CDR3 consists of 17 residues. CDR1 and CDR2 (germline): LGHNA, YNFKEQ. The junction had 9 bases not matched to a gene; V was cut back by 0 bases and J by 7 bases. The CDR3 protein is CASSQDVGQGRNQPQHF. The CDR3 DNA reads TGTGCCAGCAGCCAAGATGTGGGACAGGGGAGGAACCAGCCCCAGCATTTT.

In this sample, this clone turned up a few times. The CDR3, as DNA: TGTGCCAGTAGCCATATACCAGATTTCTCTGGAAACACCATATATTTT. Translation gives CASSHIPDFSGNTIYF. This chain uses TRBV19 with TRBJ1-3; D not resolved. Trimming left V 6 bases short and J 0 bases short, with 15 bases between. The CDR3 length is 16 residues. CDR1 and CDR2 from the germline V gene are LNHDA and SQIVND (reference sequence).

The gene calls are TRBV4-1 and TRBJ2-7; 11 positions match TRBD2. J gave up 1 base and V 3 bases, and 2 bases lay outside the gene matches. Germline lookup yields CDR1 MGHRA and CDR2 YSYEKL. This CDR3 has 15 residues. The CDR3 coding sequence is TGCGCCAGCAGCCAGAGGACTAGCGGGTCCTACGAGCAGTACTTC. This encodes CASSQRTSGSYEQYF.

The chain has TRBV4-2 and TRBJ1-3; D is undetermined. The ends were cut back, 4 bases at V and 0 bases at J, with 13 bases in the middle. Germline V gene data show CDR1 as LGHNA and CDR2 as YNFKEQ. The CDR3 length is 16 residues. CDR3 amino acids: CASSRPTGSSGNTIYF. The CDR3 coding sequence is TGTGCCAGCAGCCGCCCGACGGGTTCCTCTGGAAACACCATATATTTT.

The rearrangement uses TRBV2 and TRBJ1-6; possible D gene TRBD1, 6 bases. Looked up from germline, CDR1 is SNHLY and CDR2 is FYNNEI. CDR3 size: 14 residues. Trimming took 4 bases from V and 7 from J, leaving 11 bases between them. The CDR3 DNA is TGTGCCAGCAGTGGAGGACAGAGAAATTCACCCCTCCACTTT. Encoded protein: CASSGGQRNSPLHF.

V is TRBV27 and J is TRBJ2-3; no clear D. Germline CDR1 reads MNHEY; CDR2 reads SMNVEV (reference sequence). The CDR3 covers 12 residues. Trimming stripped 4 bases from V and 2 bases from J, with 4 bases between. In DNA, the CDR3 is TGTGCCAGCAGTTCCATCACAGATACGCAGTATTTT. Its protein is CASSSITDTQYF.

This clone was recorded once. The CDR3 protein is CASSYSPDNGYTF. The CDR3 DNA reads as TGTGCCAGCAGTTACTCCCCAGACAATGGCTACACCTTC. The rearrangement joins TRBV6-5 to TRBJ1-2; D unresolved. CDR3 length: 13 residues. CDR1 and CDR2 from the germline V gene are MNHEY and SVGAGI. Trimming shortened V by 0 bases and J by 6 bases, and 8 bases separated the two germline ends.

A word on this clone: The same CDR3 also results from other DNA sequences found in this sample. J is TRBJ2-5 and V is TRBV29-1, with 9 bases identical to TRBD1. J gave up 1 base and V 6 bases, and 0 bases lay outside the gene matches. The CDR3 has 12 residues. The V gene's germline CDR1 is SQVTM and CDR2 ANQGSEA. The CDR3 reads CSVGQGQETQYF. The CDR3 DNA sequence: TGCAGCGTGGGACAGGGCCAAGAGACCCAGTACTTC. Complete variable domain (other parts from reference TRBV29-1 and TRBJ2-5): SAVISQKPSRDICQRGTSLTIQCQVDSQVTMMFWYRQQPGQSLTLIATANQGSEATYESGFVIDKFPISRPNLTFSTLTVSNMSPEDSSIYLCSVGQGQETQYFGPGTRLLVL.

The chain combines TRBV28 with TRBJ1-3; TRBD1 matches 10 bases. The V gene end was trimmed by 6 bases and the J gene end by 3 bases; junction bases not matched to a gene: 8. The CDR3 sequence is 16 residues long. Germline lookup yields CDR1 MDHEN and CDR2 SYDVKM. CDR3 DNA: TGTGCCAGCAGCTCTCCCGGGACAGGGGTTGGAAACACCATATATTTT. This gives the protein CASSSPGTGVGNTIYF.

This chain links TRBV27 with TRBJ2-7, with D maybe TRBD1 (6 bases). V dropped 4 bases and J dropped 4 bases, with 11 bases sitting between them. CDR1 and CDR2 from the germline V gene are MNHEY and SMNVEV (reference sequence). This CDR3 region has 13 residues. The chain's CDR3 is CASSWGRGYEQYF. CDR3 bases: TGTGCCAGCAGTTGGGGGCGCGGGTACGAGCAGTACTTC.

This clone came up a few times. This chain links TRBV9 with TRBJ2-1, with 12 bases fitting TRBD2. The V segment lost 1 base and the J segment 7 bases; nucleotides outside the gene matches: 6. The CDR3 covers 16 residues. Germline CDR1 reads SGDLS; CDR2 reads YYNGEE. The CDR3 protein is CASSVLAGGLSNEQFF. The CDR3 nucleotides are TGTGCCAGCAGCGTACTAGCGGGGGGGCTAAGTAATGAGCAGTTCTTC. The whole variable domain, remainder taken from reference TRBV9 and TRBJ2-1, is DSGVTQTPKHLITATGQRVTLRCSPRSGDLSVYWYQQSLDQGLQFLIQYYNGEERAKGNILERFSAQQFPDLHSELNLSSLELGDSALYFCASSVLAGGLSNEQFFGPGTRLTVL.

The chain has TRBV7-2 and TRBJ1-3; 9 bases map to TRBD1. Germline CDR1 is SGHTA and CDR2 is FQGNSA. J lost 0 bases, V lost 5 bases, and 5 bases had no gene match. This CDR3 contains 16 residues. The CDR3 protein is CASSQQGALSGNTIYF. CDR3 nucleotides: TGTGCCAGCAGCCAACAGGGGGCCCTCTCTGGAAACACCATATATTTT. The variable domain in full, completed from reference TRBV7-2 and TRBJ1-3, reads GAGVSQSPSNKVTEKGKDVELRCDPISGHTALYWYRQSLGQGLEFLIYFQGNSAPDKSGLPSDRFSAERTGGSVSTLTIQRTQQEDSAVYLCASSQQGALSGNTIYFGEGSWLTVV.

The V gene is TRBV7-3, the J gene TRBJ2-1; 7 bases are shared with TRBD1. Germline V gene data show CDR1 as SGHTA and CDR2 as FQGTGA. CDR3 length: 13 residues. Germline trimming cut 5 bases from V and 8 bases from J; bases unmatched to any gene: 6. CDR3 nucleotide sequence: TGTGCCAGCAGCCCGACAGGGTGGGATGAGCAGTTCTTC. Its translation: CASSPTGWDEQFF.